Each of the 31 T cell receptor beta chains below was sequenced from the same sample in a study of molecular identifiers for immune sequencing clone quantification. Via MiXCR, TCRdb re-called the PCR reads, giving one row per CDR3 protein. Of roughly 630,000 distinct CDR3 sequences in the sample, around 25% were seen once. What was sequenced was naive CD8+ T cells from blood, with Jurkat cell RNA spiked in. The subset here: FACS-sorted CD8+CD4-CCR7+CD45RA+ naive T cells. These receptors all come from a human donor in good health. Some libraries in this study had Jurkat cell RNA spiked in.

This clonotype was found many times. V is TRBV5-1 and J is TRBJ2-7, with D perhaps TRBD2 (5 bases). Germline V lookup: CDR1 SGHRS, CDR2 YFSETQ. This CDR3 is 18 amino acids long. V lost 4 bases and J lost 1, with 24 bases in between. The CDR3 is CASSPQIPDGPGSYEQYF. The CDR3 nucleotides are TGCGCCAGCAGCCCACAAATTCCGGACGGTCCGGGGTCCTACGAGCAGTACTTC.

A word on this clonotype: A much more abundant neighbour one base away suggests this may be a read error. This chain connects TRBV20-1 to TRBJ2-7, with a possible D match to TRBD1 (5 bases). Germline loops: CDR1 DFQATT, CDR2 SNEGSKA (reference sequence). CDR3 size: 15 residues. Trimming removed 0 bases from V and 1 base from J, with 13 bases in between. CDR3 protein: CSARDRSGSSYEQYF. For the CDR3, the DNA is TGCAGTGCTAGAGATCGGTCAGGGTCGTCCTACGAGCAGTACTTC.

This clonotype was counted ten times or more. The CDR3, as DNA: TGTGCCAGCAGCCACACCTACTACGAGCAGTACTTC. This gives the protein CASSHTYYEQYF. The rearrangement uses TRBV28 and TRBJ2-7; D unresolved. This CDR3 contains 12 residues. Trimming shortened V by 6 bases and J by 3 bases, and 9 bases separated the two germline ends. Germline V gene sequence: CDR1 MDHEN, CDR2 SYDVKM.

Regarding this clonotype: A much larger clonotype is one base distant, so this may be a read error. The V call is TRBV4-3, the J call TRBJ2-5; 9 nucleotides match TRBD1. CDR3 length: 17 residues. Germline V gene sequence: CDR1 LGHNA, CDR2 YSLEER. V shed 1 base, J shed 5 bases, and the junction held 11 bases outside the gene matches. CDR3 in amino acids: CASSQVRPGQGWETQYF. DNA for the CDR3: TGCGCCAGCAGCCAAGTGCGTCCGGGACAGGGTTGGGAGACCCAGTACTTC.

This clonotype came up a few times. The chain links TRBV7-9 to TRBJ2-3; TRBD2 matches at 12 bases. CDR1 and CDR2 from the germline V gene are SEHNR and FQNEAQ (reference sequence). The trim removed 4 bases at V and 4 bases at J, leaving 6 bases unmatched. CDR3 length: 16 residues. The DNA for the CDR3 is TGTGCCAGCAGCTGGGCGACTAGCGGGGGCCCAGATACGCAGTATTTT. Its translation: CASSWATSGGPDTQYF.

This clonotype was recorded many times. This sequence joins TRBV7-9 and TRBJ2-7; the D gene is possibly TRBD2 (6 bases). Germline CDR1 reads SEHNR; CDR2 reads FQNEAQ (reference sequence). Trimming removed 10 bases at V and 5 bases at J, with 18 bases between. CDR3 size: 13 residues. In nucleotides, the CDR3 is TGTGCCACCGGCACCGGGAGTAACCACGAGCAGTACTTC. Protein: CATGTGSNHEQYF. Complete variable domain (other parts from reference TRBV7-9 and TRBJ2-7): DTGVSQNPRHKITKRGQNVTFRCDPISEHNRLYWYRQTLGQGPEFLTYFQNEAQLEKSRLLSDRFSAERPKGSFSTLEIQRTEQGDSAMYLCATGTGSNHEQYFGPGTRLTVT.

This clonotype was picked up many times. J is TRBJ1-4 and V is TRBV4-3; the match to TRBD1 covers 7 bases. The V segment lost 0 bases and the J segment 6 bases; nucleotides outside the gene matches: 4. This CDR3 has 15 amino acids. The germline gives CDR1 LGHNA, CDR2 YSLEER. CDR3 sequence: CASSQDTGEDEKLFF. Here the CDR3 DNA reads TGCGCCAGCAGCCAAGACACAGGGGAAGATGAAAAACTGTTTTTT.

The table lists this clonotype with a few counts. DNA for the CDR3: TGTGCCAGTAGTTCCATACTAGCGGGAGGGCCGGTGGAGACCCAGTACTTC. Amino acids: CASSSILAGGPVETQYF. The chain recombines TRBV19 with TRBJ2-5, with 13 bases fitting TRBD2. The CDR3 contains 17 residues. Germline loops: CDR1 LNHDA, CDR2 SQIVND (reference sequence). V was pared by 5 bases and J by 5 bases, with 11 bases of the junction left unmatched.

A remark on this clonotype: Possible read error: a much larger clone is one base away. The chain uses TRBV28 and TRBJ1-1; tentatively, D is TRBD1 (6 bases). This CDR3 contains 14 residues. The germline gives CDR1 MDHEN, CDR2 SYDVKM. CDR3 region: CDSSQTYRDTEAFF. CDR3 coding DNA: TGTGACAGCAGTCAAACGTACAGGGACACTGAAGCTTTCTTT.

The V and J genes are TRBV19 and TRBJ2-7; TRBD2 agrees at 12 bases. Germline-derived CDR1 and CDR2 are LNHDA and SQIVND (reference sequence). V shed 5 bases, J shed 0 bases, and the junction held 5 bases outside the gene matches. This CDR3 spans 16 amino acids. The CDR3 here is CASSSRTSGISYEQYF. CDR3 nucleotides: TGTGCCAGTAGTTCCCGGACTAGCGGGATCTCCTACGAGCAGTACTTC.

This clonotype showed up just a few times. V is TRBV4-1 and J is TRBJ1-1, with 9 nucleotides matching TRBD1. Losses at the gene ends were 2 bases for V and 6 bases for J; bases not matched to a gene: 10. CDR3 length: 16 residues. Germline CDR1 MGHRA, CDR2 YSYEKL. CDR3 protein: CASSQLGDRVLPEAFF. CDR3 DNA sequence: TGCGCCAGCAGCCAATTAGGGGACAGGGTTCTCCCTGAAGCTTTCTTT.

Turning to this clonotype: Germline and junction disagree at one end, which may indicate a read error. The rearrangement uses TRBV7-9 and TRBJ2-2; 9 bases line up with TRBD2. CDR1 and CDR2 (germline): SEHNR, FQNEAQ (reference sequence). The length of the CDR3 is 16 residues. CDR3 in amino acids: CASSSADHKSSGGLSF. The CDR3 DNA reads TGTGCCAGCAGCTCCGCGGACCACAAAAGCAGCGGGGGGCTGTCTTTT.

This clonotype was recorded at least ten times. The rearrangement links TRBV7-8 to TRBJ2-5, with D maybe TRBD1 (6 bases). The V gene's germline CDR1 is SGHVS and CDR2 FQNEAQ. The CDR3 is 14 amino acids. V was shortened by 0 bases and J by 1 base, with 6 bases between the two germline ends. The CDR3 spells CASSLATGQETQYF. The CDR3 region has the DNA TGTGCCAGCAGCTTAGCGACAGGCCAAGAGACCCAGTACTTC.

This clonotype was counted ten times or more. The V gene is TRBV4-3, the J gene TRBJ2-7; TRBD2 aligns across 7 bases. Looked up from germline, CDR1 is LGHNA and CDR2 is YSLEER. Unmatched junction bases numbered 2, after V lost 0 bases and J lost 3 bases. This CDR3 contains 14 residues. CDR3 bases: TGCGCCAGCAGCCAAGATTGGGGGGGCTACGAGCAGTACTTC. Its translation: CASSQDWGGYEQYF.

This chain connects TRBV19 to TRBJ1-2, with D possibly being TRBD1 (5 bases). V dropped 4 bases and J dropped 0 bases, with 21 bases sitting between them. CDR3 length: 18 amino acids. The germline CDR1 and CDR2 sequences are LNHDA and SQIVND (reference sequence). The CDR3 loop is CASSNVGTIDSPNYGYTF. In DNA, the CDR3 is TGTGCCAGTAGTAACGTCGGGACCATCGACAGTCCTAACTATGGCTACACCTTC. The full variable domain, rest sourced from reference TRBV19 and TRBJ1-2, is DGGITQSPKYLFRKEGQNVTLSCEQNLNHDAMYWYRQDPGQGLRLIYYSQIVNDFQKGDIAEGYSVSREKKESFPLTVTSAQKNPTAFYLCASSNVGTIDSPNYGYTFGSGTRLTVV.

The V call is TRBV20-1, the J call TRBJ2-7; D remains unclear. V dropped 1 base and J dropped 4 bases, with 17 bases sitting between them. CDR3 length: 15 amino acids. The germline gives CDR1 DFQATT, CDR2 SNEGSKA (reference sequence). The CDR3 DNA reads TGCAGTGCTAGAGGAGCAACCGACAACCAGTACGAGCAGTACTTC. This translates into CSARGATDNQYEQYF.

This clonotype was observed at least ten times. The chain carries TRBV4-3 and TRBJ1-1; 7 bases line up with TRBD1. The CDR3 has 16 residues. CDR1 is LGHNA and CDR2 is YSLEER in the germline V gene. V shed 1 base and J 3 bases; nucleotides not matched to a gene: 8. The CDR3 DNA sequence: TGCGCCAGCAGCCAAGTGAAGGGGGCGGCGGACACTGAAGCTTTCTTT. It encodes CASSQVKGAADTEAFF.

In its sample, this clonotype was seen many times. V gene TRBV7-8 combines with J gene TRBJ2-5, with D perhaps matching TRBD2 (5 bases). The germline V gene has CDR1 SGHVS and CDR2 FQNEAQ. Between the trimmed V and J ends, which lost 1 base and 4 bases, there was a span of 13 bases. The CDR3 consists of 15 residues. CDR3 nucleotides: TGTGCCAGCAGCTTAGACGGGGTGGCAGGAGAGACCCAGTACTTC. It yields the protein CASSLDGVAGETQYF. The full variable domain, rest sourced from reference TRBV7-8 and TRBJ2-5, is GAGVSQSPRYKVAKRGQDVALRCDPISGHVSLFWYQQALGQGPEFLTYFQNEAQLDKSGLPSDRFFAERPEGSVSTLKIQRTQQEDSAVYLCASSLDGVAGETQYFGPGTRLLVL.

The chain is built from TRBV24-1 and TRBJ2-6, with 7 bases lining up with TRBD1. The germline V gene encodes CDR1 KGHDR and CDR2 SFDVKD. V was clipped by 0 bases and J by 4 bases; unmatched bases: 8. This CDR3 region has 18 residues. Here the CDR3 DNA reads TGTGCCACCAGTGATTTGGGGACAGCCGAAAGGGGGGCCAACGTCCTGACTTTC. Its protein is CATSDLGTAERGANVLTF.

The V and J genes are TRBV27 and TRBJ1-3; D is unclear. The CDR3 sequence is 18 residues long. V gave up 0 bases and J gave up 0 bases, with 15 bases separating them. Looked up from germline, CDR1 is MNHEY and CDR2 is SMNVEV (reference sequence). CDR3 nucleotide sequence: TGTGCCAGCAGTTTATCGCCCACGGGCTCATCCTCTGGAAACACCATATATTTT. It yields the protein CASSLSPTGSSSGNTIYF.

In nucleotides, the CDR3 is TGCAGTGCTAGAGATCAGGGGACAATTAATACCGGGGAGCTGTTTTTT. Protein: CSARDQGTINTGELFF. The V gene is TRBV20-1, the J gene TRBJ2-2; TRBD1 is a possible D gene (6 bases). Germline values: CDR1 DFQATT, CDR2 SNEGSKA (reference sequence). V lost 0 bases and J 5 bases, leaving 16 bases between the germline ends. The CDR3 loop spans 16 amino acids.

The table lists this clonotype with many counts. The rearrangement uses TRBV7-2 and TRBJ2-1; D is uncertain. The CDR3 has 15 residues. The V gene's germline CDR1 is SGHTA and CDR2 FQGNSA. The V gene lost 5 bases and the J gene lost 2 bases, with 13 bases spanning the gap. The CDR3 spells CASSPVVDPYNEQFF. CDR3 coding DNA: TGTGCCAGCAGCCCAGTTGTGGACCCCTACAATGAGCAGTTCTTC.

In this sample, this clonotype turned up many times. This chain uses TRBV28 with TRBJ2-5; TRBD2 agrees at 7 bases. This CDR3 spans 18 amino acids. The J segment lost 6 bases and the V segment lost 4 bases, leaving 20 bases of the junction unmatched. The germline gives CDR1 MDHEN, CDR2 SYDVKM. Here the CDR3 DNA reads TGTGCCAGCAGTTCCCCCTACCCCGAGCGGGGAAAGGGGAAGACCCAGTACTTC. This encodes CASSSPYPERGKGKTQYF.

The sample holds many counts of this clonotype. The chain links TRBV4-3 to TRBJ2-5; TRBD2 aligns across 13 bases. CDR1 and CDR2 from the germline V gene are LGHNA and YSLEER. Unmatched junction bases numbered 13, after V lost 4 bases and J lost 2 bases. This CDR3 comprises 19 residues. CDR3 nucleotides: TGCGCCAGCAGCCCCGGCTGGGGACTAGCGGGGTTAAAACAAGAGACCCAGTACTTC. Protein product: CASSPGWGLAGLKQETQYF.

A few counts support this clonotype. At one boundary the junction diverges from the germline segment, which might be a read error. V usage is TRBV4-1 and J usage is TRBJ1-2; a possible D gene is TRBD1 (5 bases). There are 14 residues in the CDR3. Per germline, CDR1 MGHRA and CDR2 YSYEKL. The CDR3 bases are TGCGCCAGCAGCCAAGCAGGGCCCCTCTATAGCTACACCTTC. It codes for CASSQAGPLYSYTF.

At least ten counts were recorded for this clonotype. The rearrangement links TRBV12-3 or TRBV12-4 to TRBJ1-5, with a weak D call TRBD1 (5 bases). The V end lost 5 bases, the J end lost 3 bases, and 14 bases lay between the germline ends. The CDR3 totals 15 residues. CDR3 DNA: TGTGCCAGCAGTCACGGGCCGGGGGTCAATCAGCCCCAGCATTTT. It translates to CASSHGPGVNQPQHF.

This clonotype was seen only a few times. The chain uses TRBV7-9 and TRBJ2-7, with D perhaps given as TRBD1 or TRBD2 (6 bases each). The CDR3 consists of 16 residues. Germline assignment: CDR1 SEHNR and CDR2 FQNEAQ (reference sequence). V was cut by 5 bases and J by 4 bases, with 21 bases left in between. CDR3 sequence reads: CASSPAPGGSEYEQYF. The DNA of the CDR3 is TGTGCCAGCAGCCCAGCCCCCGGGGGCAGTGAGTACGAGCAGTACTTC.

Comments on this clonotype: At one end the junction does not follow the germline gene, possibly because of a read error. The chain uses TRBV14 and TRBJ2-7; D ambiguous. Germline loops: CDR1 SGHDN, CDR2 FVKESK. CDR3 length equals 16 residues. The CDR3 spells CAGSQIGSRDSYEQYF. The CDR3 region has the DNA TGTGCCGGCAGCCAAATCGGGTCACGCGACTCCTACGAGCAGTACTTC.

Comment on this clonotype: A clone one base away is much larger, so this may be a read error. CDR3 in amino acids: CASGHGQRETQYF. In nucleotides, the CDR3 is TGTGCCAGCGGCCACGGGCAGCGGGAGACCCAGTACTTC. The chain couples TRBV3-1 to TRBJ2-5; D is perhaps TRBD2 (5 bases). Germline values: CDR1 LGHDT, CDR2 YNNKEL (reference sequence). The CDR3 runs to 13 residues.

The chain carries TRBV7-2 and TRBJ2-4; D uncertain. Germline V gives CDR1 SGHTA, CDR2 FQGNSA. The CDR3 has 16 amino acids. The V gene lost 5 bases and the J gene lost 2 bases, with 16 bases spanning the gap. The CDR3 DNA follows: TGTGCCAGCAGCCCTGGCGGCAGGTTCTCCAAAAACATTCAGTACTTC. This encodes CASSPGGRFSKNIQYF.

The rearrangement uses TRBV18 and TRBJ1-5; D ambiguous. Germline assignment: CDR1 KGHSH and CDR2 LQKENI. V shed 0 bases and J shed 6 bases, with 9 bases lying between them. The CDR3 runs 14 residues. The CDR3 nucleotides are TGTGCCAGCTCACCACCGTTCTTGTGTCAGCCCCAGCATTTT. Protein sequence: CASSPPFLCQPQHF.